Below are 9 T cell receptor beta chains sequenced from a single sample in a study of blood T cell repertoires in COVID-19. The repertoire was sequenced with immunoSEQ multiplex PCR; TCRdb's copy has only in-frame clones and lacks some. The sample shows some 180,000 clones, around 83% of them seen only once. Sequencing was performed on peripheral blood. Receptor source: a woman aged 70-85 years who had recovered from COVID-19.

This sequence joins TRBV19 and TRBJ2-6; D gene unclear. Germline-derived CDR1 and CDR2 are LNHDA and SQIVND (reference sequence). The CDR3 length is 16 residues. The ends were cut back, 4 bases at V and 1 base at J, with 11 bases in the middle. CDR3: CASSNPPGSGANVLTF. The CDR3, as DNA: TGTGCCAGTAGTAACCCCCCCGGTTCTGGGGCCAACGTCCTGACTTTC.

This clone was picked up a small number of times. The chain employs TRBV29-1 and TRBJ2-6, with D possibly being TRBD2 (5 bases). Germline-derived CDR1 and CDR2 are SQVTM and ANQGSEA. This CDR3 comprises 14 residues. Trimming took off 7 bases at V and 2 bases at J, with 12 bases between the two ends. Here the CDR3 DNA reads TGCAGCGCCATAGGGAGCCCTGGGGCCAACGTCCTGACTTTC. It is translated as CSAIGSPGANVLTF. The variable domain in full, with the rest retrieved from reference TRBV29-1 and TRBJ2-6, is SAVISQKPSRDICQRGTSLTIQCQVDSQVTMMFWYRQQPGQSLTLIATANQGSEATYESGFVIDKFPISRPNLTFSTLTVSNMSPEDSSIYLCSAIGSPGANVLTFGAGSRLTVL.

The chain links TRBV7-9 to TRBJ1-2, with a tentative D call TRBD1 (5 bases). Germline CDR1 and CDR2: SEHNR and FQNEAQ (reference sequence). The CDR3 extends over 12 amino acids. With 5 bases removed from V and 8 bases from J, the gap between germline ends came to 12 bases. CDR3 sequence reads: CASSPRQSGYTF. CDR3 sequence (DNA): TGTGCCAGCAGCCCCCGACAGAGCGGCTACACCTTC.

The CDR3 region has the DNA TGTGCCAGCAGCTTATTCCAGGGCCGCACTGAAGCTTTCTTT. Its protein product is CASSLFQGRTEAFF. The gene calls are TRBV7-2 and TRBJ1-1; possibly TRBD1 for D (5 bases). V shed 2 bases and J shed 4 bases, with 11 bases lying between them. CDR1 is SGHTA, CDR2 FQGNSA, per germline. This CDR3 is 14 amino acids long.

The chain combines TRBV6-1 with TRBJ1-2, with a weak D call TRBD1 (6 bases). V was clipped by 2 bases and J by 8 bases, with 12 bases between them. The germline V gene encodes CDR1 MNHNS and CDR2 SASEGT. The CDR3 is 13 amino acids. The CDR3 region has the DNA TGTGCCAGCAGTGAAAGGGTCAGGGGAGGCTACACCTTC. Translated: CASSERVRGGYTF.

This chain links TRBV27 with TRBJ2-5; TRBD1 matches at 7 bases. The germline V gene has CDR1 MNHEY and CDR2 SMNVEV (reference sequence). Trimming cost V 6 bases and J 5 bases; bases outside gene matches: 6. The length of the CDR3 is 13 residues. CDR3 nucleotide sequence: TGTGCCAGCAGGCCAGGGGGTGGGGAGACCCAGTACTTC. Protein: CASRPGGGETQYF.

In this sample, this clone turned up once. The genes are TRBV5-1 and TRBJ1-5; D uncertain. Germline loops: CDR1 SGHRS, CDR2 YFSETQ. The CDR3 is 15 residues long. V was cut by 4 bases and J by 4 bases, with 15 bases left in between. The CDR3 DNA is TGCGCCAGCAGCCGCGACGGACGGGGAAATCAGCCCCAGCATTTT. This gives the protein CASSRDGRGNQPQHF.

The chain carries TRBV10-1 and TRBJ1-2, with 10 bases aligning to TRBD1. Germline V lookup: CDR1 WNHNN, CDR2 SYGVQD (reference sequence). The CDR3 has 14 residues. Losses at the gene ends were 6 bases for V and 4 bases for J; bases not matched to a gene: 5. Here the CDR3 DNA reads TGCGCCAGCAGGACAGGGGGCGCTTGCTATGGCTACACCTTC. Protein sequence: CASRTGGACYGYTF.

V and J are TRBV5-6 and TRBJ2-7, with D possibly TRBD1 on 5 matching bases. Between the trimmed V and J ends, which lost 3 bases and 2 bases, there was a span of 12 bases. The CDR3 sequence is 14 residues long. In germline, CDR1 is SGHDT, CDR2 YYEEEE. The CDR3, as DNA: TGTGCCAGCAGCTCTCCCAGGGCTCCCTACGAGCAGTACTTC. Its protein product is CASSSPRAPYEQYF.